In its sample, the clone carrying this T cell receptor beta chain was seen many times. This specimen comes from a study of neurological immune-mediated disorders. The germline V gene encodes CDR1 SQVTM and CDR2 ANQGSEA. V lost 7 bases, J lost 0 bases, and 18 bases lay in between. CDR3 length equals 15 residues. 5'RACE employing 10-nucleotide random UMIs yielded the cDNA. Via MiXCR, TCRdb re-called the 5' RACE reads, giving one row per CDR3 protein. The sample has about 71,000 distinct CDR3 sequences, nearly 3.5% seen once. V and J are TRBV29-1 and TRBJ1-1, with D uncertain. This TCR derives from a middle-aged man with multiple sclerosis. The specimen sequenced was PBMCs. This chain's CDR3 is CSARPGWGMNTEAFF. CDR3 in DNA: TGCAGCGCCCGCCCCGGTTGGGGAATGAACACTGAAGCTTTCTTT.